A selection of T cell receptor beta chains follows, all from one sample in a study of PD-1 blockade in classical Hodgkin lymphoma. Produced via immunoSEQ multiplex PCR; TCRdb's table is partial and in-frame only. The table has approximately 38,000 clones, over 65% seen once. Sequencing was performed on peripheral blood mononuclear cells (PBMCs), taken before the fourth cycle of nivolumab. The receptor source for this set is a human donor with classical Hodgkin lymphoma. CDR3s include the opening cysteine and the closing phenylalanine or tryptophan. Each record gives: V gene, J gene, CDR3 protein.

TRBV27	TRBJ1-2	CASSLSGQGSYGYTF
TRBV4-2	TRBJ2-3	CASSQWDRGLTDTQYF
TRBV19	TRBJ1-2	CASSTYYGYTF
TRBV9	TRBJ1-1	CASSVGTGIRSAEAFF
TRBV6-6	TRBJ2-7	CASSFTSQYEQYF
TRBV5-4	TRBJ2-2	CASSLRQINTGELFF
TRBV18	TRBJ2-6	CASSPPFGDSGANVLTF
TRBV7-9	TRBJ2-2	CASSLVSGRNGELFF
TRBV6-6	TRBJ2-7	CASRLTGTTYEQYF
TRBV19	TRBJ2-7	CASSIDLGSAYEQYF
TRBV6-1	TRBJ2-5	CASSERGLVIIKETQYF
TRBV18	TRBJ1-4	CASSPMGVATNEKLFF
TRBV5-1	TRBJ2-1	CASSGTKSQYNEQFF
TRBV4-3	TRBJ2-5	CASSQDLGDFVETQYF
TRBV4-3	TRBJ1-5	CASSRDRGSQPQHF
TRBV19	TRBJ1-2	CASSLGLNGGYTF
TRBV5-4	TRBJ2-5	CASSLEGLSQETQYF
TRBV6-1	TRBJ2-2	CASSELGAPGELFF
TRBV5-5	TRBJ2-7	CASSWIGGWEQYF
TRBV25-1	TRBJ2-3	CASSASGLHTQYF
TRBV19	TRBJ2-1	CASSMGPGSYNEQFF
TRBV19	TRBJ2-3	CASRMGQGVADTQYF
TRBV4-3	TRBJ1-4	CASSRLLNEKLFF
TRBV6-5	TRBJ1-5	CASSYSGSNQPQHF
TRBV7-6	TRBJ2-7	CASSLLAGGVYEQYF
TRBV7-8	TRBJ1-5	CASSSSTNNNQPQHF
TRBV27	TRBJ1-5	CASSILEGQPQHF
TRBV28	TRBJ1-5	CASTAAVQPQHF
TRBV5-1	TRBJ1-2	CASSPTGFNYGYTF
TRBV28	TRBJ2-1	CASTRGPYNEQFF
TRBV9	TRBJ2-2	CASSVVRTGELFF
TRBV4-3	TRBJ2-1	CASSQIPGQGYNEQFF
TRBV19	TRBJ2-1	CASIPKFSGGTINSYNEQFF
TRBV7-9	TRBJ2-3	CASSLSPDLAQYF
TRBV10-3	TRBJ2-1	CAISDRGRDEQFF
TRBV9	TRBJ2-7	CASSVGQGAYEQYF
TRBV6-1	TRBJ2-3	CASSEGSGAQDTQYF
TRBV6-6	TRBJ2-7	CASSLGGYEQYF
TRBV29-1	TRBJ2-4	CSVWRGESKNIQYF
TRBV6-5	TRBJ2-7	CASSSLTGPLYEQYF
TRBV29-1	TRBJ2-5	CSVKTPGTGSETQYF
TRBV5-4	TRBJ1-3	CASSLGGGHSGNTIYF